This TCR beta chain was observed in a study of shared clonotypes between healthy human individuals. About the study: There were three CD4 naive, three CD4 memory, two CD8 naive and one CD8 memory plates per donor.

Original handling: Junction-only sequences without quality scores were provided by ImmunoSEQ, so filtering was different. Some clones are missing from TCRdb's copy, which holds only in-frame ones; the method was immunoSEQ multiplex PCR. V and J calls and clone size follow that table, whereas D and trimming were derived from the DNA. Of approximately 1,500,000 clones in the sample, approximately 98% were seen once. The receptor was isolated from a man aged 30-40 years in good health. Specimen: naive CD4+ T cells sorted from blood. Subset described: CD45RA+ positively selected.

The CDR3 DNA reads TGTGCCAGCAGCCCCCAGGGAGGGGGTGTAGACGAGCAGTACTTC. It codes for CASSPQGGGVDEQYF. The genes are TRBV9 and TRBJ2-7; perhaps TRBD2 as D (7 bases). Germline-derived CDR1 and CDR2 are SGDLS and YYNGEE. The CDR3 loop spans 15 amino acids. The germline V and J ends were trimmed by 4 bases and 5 bases, with 19 bases remaining between them.